This T cell receptor (beta chain) comes out of a study of lung T cells in sarcoidosis with Löfgren's syndrome. Within the sample, this clonotype is medium-sized. TCRdb called the reads again in MiXCR, with one record for every CDR3 protein. The sample holds some 19,000 distinct CDR3 sequences; approximately 22% are singletons and the top ten take 0.7% to 0.9%. The sequenced material came from CD4+ T cells from bronchoalveolar lavage. The clonotype originates from a human donor with sarcoidosis (Löfgren's syndrome or another form), or a control subject (not recorded which).

The CDR3, as DNA: TGCAGTGCCTCGGGCCGCGGGCTTTACAATGAGCAGTTCTTC. This codes for CSASGRGLYNEQFF. The V gene is TRBV20-1, the J gene TRBJ2-1; D perhaps matches TRBD2 (5 bases). Per the germline V gene, CDR1 is DFQATT and CDR2 is SNEGSKA (reference sequence). V was cut by 6 bases and J by 4 bases, with 16 bases left in between. The CDR3 extends over 14 amino acids.